Presented here are 14 T cell receptor beta chains from one specimen sequenced in a study of blood T cell repertoires in COVID-19 (TCRdb year 2020). The library was made by the immunoSEQ multiplex PCR assay. This immuneACCESS table, as held by TCRdb, lists in-frame sequences with V and J called but not all clones. Of the missing ones, under half trace to an unresolved V gene in checked studies; the others have no known cause. The sample table holds a few hundred thousand clones, of which 88% were seen once. Jointly, the top ten make up roughly 2% of the sample. The sequenced sample consisted of PBMCs or T cells enriched from blood (not recorded which). Receptor source: an older woman in a cohort exposed to, infected with or recovered from COVID-19 (not recorded which).

The chain recombines TRBV30 with TRBJ2-1, with D possibly matching TRBD2 (6 bases). V was cut by 5 bases and J by 6 bases, with 11 bases left in between. The CDR3 sequence is 12 residues long. The germline CDR1 and CDR2 sequences are GTSNPN and SVGIG (reference sequence). Written as DNA, the CDR3 is TGTGCCTGGGGGAGGACTGTCAATGAGCAGTTCTTC. It specifies CAWGRTVNEQFF.

The CDR3 DNA is TGCAGCGTGAGGTGGGGGGGGGCAAGCAATCAGCCCCAGCATTTT. Its translation is CSVRWGGASNQPQHF. V gene TRBV29-1 combines with J gene TRBJ1-5; a possible D gene is TRBD1 (6 bases). The CDR3 totals 15 residues. From germline, CDR1 is SQVTM and CDR2 ANQGSEA. Between the trimmed V and J ends, which lost 6 bases and 1 base, there was a span of 16 bases.

The J gene is TRBJ2-1, the V gene TRBV5-1; TRBD1 might be the D (5 bases). V was clipped by 4 bases and J by 1 base, with 12 bases between them. Germline V gene lookup returns CDR1 SGHRS and CDR2 YFSETQ. CDR3 size: 15 residues. For the CDR3, the DNA is TGCGCCAGCAGCGCCAGGGTGGGATCCTACAATGAGCAGTTCTTC. This translates into CASSARVGSYNEQFF.

The chain uses TRBV24-1 and TRBJ2-5, with D perhaps TRBD2 (6 bases). The CDR3 is 14 residues long. The germline gives CDR1 KGHDR, CDR2 SFDVKD. Between the trimmed V and J ends, which lost 6 bases and 5 bases, there was a span of 15 bases. The CDR3 spells CATSKREMRETQYF. DNA of the CDR3: TGTGCCACCAGTAAACGGGAGATGCGGGAGACCCAGTACTTC.

This chain joins TRBV11-3 and TRBJ2-7; D perhaps matches TRBD1 (6 bases). Germline lookup yields CDR1 SGHNT and CDR2 YENEEA. V was clipped by 2 bases and J by 6 bases, with 11 bases between them. There are 13 residues in the CDR3. In DNA form, the CDR3 reads TGTGCCAGCAGCTTACAGGGGAGAAGCGAGCAGTACTTC. It translates to CASSLQGRSEQYF.

V is TRBV6-5 and J is TRBJ1-6; D call uncertain. Per germline, CDR1 MNHEY and CDR2 SVGAGI. The V and J ends lost 6 bases and 0 bases respectively, with 9 bases between them. This CDR3 has 15 amino acids. DNA of the CDR3: TGTGCCAGCAGAGGAGGGAGCTCCTATAATTCACCCCTCCACTTT. This gives the protein CASRGGSSYNSPLHF.

The chain has TRBV28 and TRBJ2-7, with D tentatively TRBD1 (6 bases). V was pared by 9 bases and J by 2 bases, with 14 bases between. CDR1 MDHEN and CDR2 SYDVKM come from the germline V gene. This CDR3 has 13 residues. CDR3 amino acids: CASQTGGAYEQYF. CDR3 coding DNA: TGTGCCAGTCAGACAGGTGGGGCCTACGAGCAGTACTTC.

This chain joins TRBV6-5 and TRBJ2-7, with D possibly matching TRBD1 (6 bases). CDR3 size: 14 residues. Per germline, CDR1 MNHEY and CDR2 SVGAGI. The V and J ends lost 6 bases and 5 bases respectively, with 17 bases between them. CDR3 region: CASSPGYNRDEQYF. CDR3 coding DNA: TGTGCCAGCAGCCCAGGGTACAACAGGGACGAGCAGTACTTC.

The chain is built from TRBV18 and TRBJ1-1, with D perhaps TRBD1 (6 bases). Germline V gives CDR1 KGHSH, CDR2 LQKENI. V was cut by 4 bases and J by 1 base, with 10 bases left in between. The CDR3 runs to 14 residues. The CDR3 nucleotides read TGTGCCAGCTCACGCGGACAGCCGAACACTGAAGCTTTCTTT. Its translation: CASSRGQPNTEAFF.

This sequence joins TRBV5-6 and TRBJ2-7; TRBD1 aligns across 8 bases. The J segment lost 3 bases and the V segment lost 0 bases, leaving 5 bases of the junction unmatched. This CDR3 has 15 residues. CDR1 is SGHDT, CDR2 YYEEEE, per germline. The DNA for the CDR3 is TGTGCCAGCAGCTTGGGCCAGGGGGCGAACTACGAGCAGTACTTC. Protein product: CASSLGQGANYEQYF.

V is TRBV2 and J is TRBJ1-2; D remains unclear. Germline CDR1 reads SNHLY; CDR2 reads FYNNEI. Trimming removed 7 bases from V and 2 bases from J, with 5 bases in between. This CDR3 contains 11 residues. CDR3 nucleotides: TGTGCCAGCACGCGGAACTATGGCTACACCTTC. Translation gives CASTRNYGYTF.

V and J are TRBV6-1 and TRBJ2-7, with D possibly being TRBD2 (5 bases). The ends were cut back, 2 bases at V and 7 bases at J, with 18 bases in the middle. CDR1 is MNHNS, CDR2 SASEGT, per germline. The CDR3 spans 15 residues. The CDR3 sequence is CASSERAGFLREQYF. The CDR3 nucleotides are TGTGCCAGCAGTGAACGGGCGGGTTTCCTAAGGGAGCAGTACTTC.

This clone was seen a single time. J is TRBJ2-1 and V is TRBV18, with 9 positions matching TRBD1. V dropped 5 bases and J dropped 9; count of bases not matched to a gene: 23. CDR1 and CDR2 (germline): KGHSH, LQKENI. This CDR3 is built from 19 residues. The CDR3 reads CASSIDEKSRDRVFVEQFF. CDR3 nucleotides: TGTGCCAGCTCAATAGACGAGAAGAGTCGGGACAGGGTCTTTGTTGAGCAGTTCTTC. The full variable domain, in which reference TRBV18 and TRBJ2-1 provide the parts outside the CDR3, is NAGVMQNPRHLVRRRGQEARLRCSPMKGHSHVYWYRQLPEEGLKFMVYLQKENIIDESGMPKERFSAEFPKEGPSILRIQQVVRGDSAAYFCASSIDEKSRDRVFVEQFFGPGTRLTVL.

The rearrangement joins TRBV7-2 to TRBJ2-7, with 7 nucleotides matching TRBD1. J was trimmed by 3 bases and V by 6 bases; bases with no gene match: 8. CDR1 and CDR2 (germline): SGHTA, FQGNSA. The CDR3 runs 14 residues. The CDR3 region is CASSSTSGGYEQYF. CDR3 sequence (DNA): TGTGCCAGCAGTTCCACTTCAGGGGGCTACGAGCAGTACTTC.